This entry lists 4 T cell receptor beta chains sequenced from one sample in a study of blood T cell repertoires in COVID-19. TCRdb's table, derived via immunoSEQ multiplex PCR, lists solely in-frame clones and lacks some. Of over 200,000 clones in the sample, almost 85% are singletons; the top ten hold approximately 8%. The sequencing input was peripheral blood. The receptor source for this set is a woman aged 45-65 years with active or convalescent COVID-19.

The rearrangement links TRBV9 to TRBJ2-6; 8 nucleotides agree with TRBD1. Germline loops: CDR1 SGDLS, CDR2 YYNGEE. This CDR3 is 16 amino acids long. Trimming took 3 bases from V and 0 from J; bases not matched to a gene: 2. The CDR3 spells CASSGTGGSGANVLTF. The CDR3 coding sequence is TGTGCCAGCAGCGGAACAGGGGGCTCTGGGGCCAACGTCCTGACTTTC. The full variable domain, with the rest looked up from reference TRBV9 and TRBJ2-6, is DSGVTQTPKHLITATGQRVTLRCSPRSGDLSVYWYQQSLDQGLQFLIQYYNGEERAKGNILERFSAQQFPDLHSELNLSSLELGDSALYFCASSGTGGSGANVLTFGAGSRLTVL.

The chain is built from TRBV7-2 and TRBJ1-2, with 7 positions matching TRBD1. Germline V gene lookup returns CDR1 SGHTA and CDR2 FQGNSA. The CDR3 has 12 amino acids. J lost 5 bases, V lost 6 bases, and 3 bases had no gene match. The CDR3 region is CASRPQGYGYTF. CDR3 bases: TGTGCCAGCAGGCCACAGGGGTATGGCTACACCTTC.

The chain combines TRBV6-5 with TRBJ1-6, with no clear D. Trimming stripped 0 bases from V and 9 bases from J, with 9 bases between. Germline V gene data show CDR1 as MNHEY and CDR2 as SVGAGI. There are 14 residues in the CDR3. For the CDR3, the DNA is TGTGCCAGCAGTTACTCTGGTGGGAGTTCACCCCTCCACTTT. Protein sequence: CASSYSGGSSPLHF.

V is TRBV30 and J is TRBJ2-2, with D perhaps matching TRBD2 (5 bases). Trimming pared 8 bases from V and 4 bases from J, leaving 17 bases between. The CDR3 contains 14 residues. From germline, CDR1 is GTSNPN and CDR2 SVGIG (reference sequence). Here the CDR3 DNA reads TGTGCCAGCGCGGGTCGTAGGCGCACCGGGGAGCTGTTTTTT. Translated: CASAGRRRTGELFF.